A single sample is the source of the 28 T cell receptor beta chains below, sequenced in a study of T cell responses to AZD1222 COVID-19 vaccine. Method: immunoSEQ multiplex PCR; TCRdb's copy keeps in-frame clones and lacks some. The sample carries some 96,000 clones, more than 70% recorded once. The sample here was peripheral blood, taken 28 days after the second AZD1222 dose. These receptors all stem from an adult who received the AZD1222 COVID-19 vaccine.

This chain links TRBV30 with TRBJ1-1; D gene unclear. This CDR3 contains 13 residues. The V end was cut by 4 bases, the J end by 5 bases, with 14 bases between. Germline loops: CDR1 GTSNPN, CDR2 SVGIG (reference sequence). The CDR3 reads CAWKGGLRTEAFF. For the CDR3, the DNA is TGTGCCTGGAAGGGAGGCCTAAGGACTGAAGCTTTCTTT.

The chain links TRBV3-1 (or the pseudogene TRBV3-2) to TRBJ2-5; TRBD1 aligns across 8 bases. Germline CDR1 and CDR2: LGHDT and YNNKEL (reference sequence). Losses at the gene ends were 1 base for V and 1 base for J; bases not matched to a gene: 2. This CDR3 is 15 amino acids long. Written as DNA, the CDR3 is TGTGCCAGCAGCCAAGGACAGGGGATCCAAGAGACCCAGTACTTC. Protein product: CASSQGQGIQETQYF.

This clone was found once. The chain has TRBV10-3 and TRBJ1-2, with TRBD1 as a possible D gene (5 bases). The CDR3 sequence is 15 residues long. Germline V gene sequence: CDR1 ENHRY, CDR2 SYGVKD. The ends were cut back, 3 bases at V and 4 bases at J, with 15 bases in the middle. The CDR3 DNA reads TGTGCCATCAGTGATCCTGGACACCCTTTCTATGGCTACACCTTC. It yields the protein CAISDPGHPFYGYTF.

The chain couples TRBV20-1 to TRBJ2-7; D may be TRBD2 (5 bases). V lost 4 bases and J lost 5, with 9 bases in between. This CDR3 comprises 11 residues. Germline values: CDR1 DFQATT, CDR2 SNEGSKA (reference sequence). In DNA, the CDR3 is TGCAGTGCTACCGGGAACCACGAGCAGTACTTC. Protein product: CSATGNHEQYF.

The chain employs TRBV24-1 and TRBJ2-1; 7 bases fit TRBD1. Per germline, CDR1 KGHDR and CDR2 SFDVKD. This CDR3 has 17 residues. V lost 0 bases to trimming and J lost 0 bases; unmatched junction nucleotides: 4. The CDR3 region has the DNA TGTGCCACCAGTGATTTGGGCAGGGGGAGCTCCTACAATGAGCAGTTCTTC. It yields the protein CATSDLGRGSSYNEQFF.

The chain recombines TRBV10-3 with TRBJ2-7; 8 bases fit TRBD1. The CDR3 consists of 12 residues. Losses at the gene ends were 6 bases for V and 5 bases for J; bases not matched to a gene: 3. Per the germline V gene, CDR1 is ENHRY and CDR2 is SYGVKD. DNA for the CDR3: TGTGCCATCAGACAGGGGGAAAACGAGCAGTACTTC. It codes for CAIRQGENEQYF.

This chain joins TRBV7-9 and TRBJ2-2; D unclear. CDR3 size: 12 residues. Trimming shortened V by 0 bases and J by 4 bases, and 0 bases separated the two germline ends. The germline gives CDR1 SEHNR, CDR2 FQNEAQ (reference sequence). In DNA form, the CDR3 reads TGTGCCAGCAGCTTAGCCACCGGGGAGCTGTTTTTT. Its protein product is CASSLATGELFF.

This chain links TRBV28 with TRBJ2-7; D call uncertain. Germline CDR1 reads MDHEN; CDR2 reads SYDVKM. Trimming stripped 2 bases from V and 0 bases from J, with 11 bases between. The CDR3 is 15 residues long. CDR3 region: CASSLAGQSSYEQYF. The CDR3 nucleotides are TGTGCCAGCAGTTTAGCCGGCCAGTCCTCCTACGAGCAGTACTTC.

This chain uses TRBV5-6 with TRBJ1-5; TRBD1 agrees at 8 bases. Germline V lookup: CDR1 SGHDT, CDR2 YYEEEE. The junction had 5 bases not matched to a gene; V was cut back by 4 bases and J by 2 bases. The CDR3 spans 15 residues. CDR3 nucleotide sequence: TGTGCCAGCAGCCACAGGGGGGTCGGCAATCAGCCCCAGCATTTT. It specifies CASSHRGVGNQPQHF.

The J gene is TRBJ2-5, the V gene TRBV5-1, with a weak D call TRBD2 (6 bases). Germline V CDR1 and CDR2: SGHRS, YFSETQ. The length of the CDR3 is 16 residues. V gave up 2 bases and J gave up 4 bases, with 18 bases separating them. The CDR3, as DNA: TGCGCCAGCAGCTTTAATCCTCCGGGGGAAGGAGAGACCCAGTACTTC. Protein product: CASSFNPPGEGETQYF. Drawing the rest from reference TRBV5-1 and TRBJ2-5, the complete variable domain is KAGVTQTPRYLIKTRGQQVTLSCSPISGHRSVSWYQQTPGQGLQFLFEYFSETQRNKGNFPGRFSGRQFSNSRSEMNVSTLELGDSALYLCASSFNPPGEGETQYFGPGTRLLVL.

The genes are TRBV5-4 and TRBJ2-7; TRBD2 matches at 7 bases. There are 13 residues in the CDR3. Germline CDR1 reads SGHNT; CDR2 reads YYREEE (reference sequence). After removal of 3 bases from V and 5 bases from J, the junction contained 5 bases not matched to a gene. In nucleotides, the CDR3 is TGTGCCAGCAGCTGGGCGGGAGAAAACGAGCAGTACTTC. It translates to CASSWAGENEQYF.

The J gene is TRBJ2-7, the V gene TRBV10-1; 9 bases align to TRBD2. CDR3 length: 14 residues. Per the germline V gene, CDR1 is WNHNN and CDR2 is SYGVQD (reference sequence). V trimming: 1 base; J trimming: 4 bases; junction bases outside the gene matches: 2. The CDR3 coding sequence is TGCGCCAGCAGTGAGTATGCGGGAGGGTACGAGCAGTACTTC. Protein: CASSEYAGGYEQYF.

This chain connects TRBV28 to TRBJ1-2; tentative D call: TRBD1 (5 bases). CDR3 length: 15 residues. V lost 5 bases and J 4 bases, leaving 17 bases between the germline ends. Germline V gives CDR1 MDHEN, CDR2 SYDVKM. The CDR3 DNA sequence: TGTGCCAGCAGTCCTGGAGCTTCGACAGCCTATGGCTACACCTTC. It yields the protein CASSPGASTAYGYTF.

The chain carries TRBV9 and TRBJ2-1, with D perhaps TRBD1 or TRBD2 (5 bases each). Germline values: CDR1 SGDLS, CDR2 YYNGEE. The CDR3 covers 15 residues. V gave up 2 bases and J gave up 0 bases, with 9 bases separating them. The CDR3 region has the DNA TGTGCCAGCAGCGTGACTGGGGGCTCCTACAATGAGCAGTTCTTC. Translated: CASSVTGGSYNEQFF.

The V call is TRBV4-1, the J call TRBJ2-5; weak D call: TRBD1 (6 bases). The V and J ends lost 0 bases and 2 bases respectively, with 25 bases between them. The CDR3 totals 20 residues. Per the germline V gene, CDR1 is MGHRA and CDR2 is YSYEKL. CDR3 nucleotides: TGCGCCAGCAGCCAAGATTTTCGAGCAGCCGTCCCGAGGGGGCAAGAGACCCAGTACTTC. As protein: CASSQDFRAAVPRGQETQYF.

This clone has just a few counts. V usage is TRBV6-5 and J usage is TRBJ2-3; D is uncertain. The V and J ends lost 7 bases and 3 bases respectively, with 17 bases between them. This CDR3 comprises 15 residues. Germline V gene sequence: CDR1 MNHEY, CDR2 SVGAGI. The CDR3: CASTAFRVSTDTQYF. The CDR3 bases are TGTGCCAGCACCGCCTTCCGGGTATCGACAGATACGCAGTATTTT.

The chain employs TRBV18 and TRBJ1-2; D unresolved. Germline lookup yields CDR1 KGHSH and CDR2 LQKENI. The CDR3 runs 16 residues. Trimming left V 2 bases short and J 8 bases short, with 21 bases between. CDR3 in amino acids: CASSPRLEGGPSGYTF. The CDR3 DNA sequence: TGTGCCAGCTCACCAAGGTTGGAGGGAGGGCCCTCCGGCTACACCTTC.

This chain connects TRBV12-5 to TRBJ1-2; D not resolved. The CDR3 is 12 amino acids. CDR1 is LGHNT, CDR2 FRNRAP, per germline. Trimming took off 3 bases at V and 2 bases at J, with 4 bases between the two ends. This chain's CDR3 is CASGFMNYGYTF. CDR3 in DNA: TGTGCTAGTGGTTTCATGAACTATGGCTACACCTTC. Looking up the rest from reference TRBV12-5 and TRBJ1-2 gives the full variable domain: DARVTQTPRHKVTEMGQEVTMRCQPILGHNTVFWYRQTMMQGLELLAYFRNRAPLDDSGMPKDRFSAEMPDATLATLKIQPSEPRDSAVYFCASGFMNYGYTFGSGTRLTVV.

This sequence joins TRBV19 and TRBJ2-3; TRBD2 matches 10 bases. Trimming at V came to 6 bases and at J to 3 bases, leaving 3 bases not matched to a gene. CDR3 size: 14 residues. Germline V gene sequence: CDR1 LNHDA, CDR2 SQIVND (reference sequence). The CDR3 sequence is CASRLAGRTDTQYF. Written as DNA, the CDR3 is TGTGCCAGTAGACTAGCGGGAAGGACAGATACGCAGTATTTT.

This clone has only one observation. The chain combines TRBV5-4 with TRBJ2-6, with TRBD2 matching 13 bases. Per germline, CDR1 SGHNT and CDR2 YYREEE (reference sequence). V lost 4 bases to trimming and J lost 0 bases; unmatched junction nucleotides: 4. CDR3 size: 18 residues. DNA for the CDR3: TGTGCCAGCAGCCAAACTAGCGGGAGGGACTCTGGGGCCAACGTCCTGACTTTC. As protein: CASSQTSGRDSGANVLTF. The variable domain in full, completed from reference TRBV5-4 and TRBJ2-6, reads ETGVTQSPTHLIKTRGQQVTLRCSSQSGHNTVSWYQQALGQGPQFIFQYYREEENGRGNFPPRFSGLQFPNYSSELNVNALELDDSALYLCASSQTSGRDSGANVLTFGAGSRLTVL.

The V gene is TRBV10-1, the J gene TRBJ2-3, with 10 bases lining up with TRBD2. The CDR3 sequence is 17 residues long. Germline V CDR1 and CDR2: WNHNN, SYGVQD (reference sequence). V was clipped by 2 bases and J by 3 bases; unmatched bases: 8. DNA of the CDR3: TGCGCCAGCAGTGAGCTTCTAGCGGGAGAGTTAACAGATACGCAGTATTTT. Encoded protein: CASSELLAGELTDTQYF.

The V call is TRBV5-1, the J call TRBJ2-1, with unresolved D. The V end lost 0 bases, the J end lost 0 bases, and 7 bases lay between the germline ends. There are 15 residues in the CDR3. The germline gives CDR1 SGHRS, CDR2 YFSETQ. The CDR3 nucleotides are TGCGCCAGCAGCTTGGACCCGAGCTCCTACAATGAGCAGTTCTTC. It specifies CASSLDPSSYNEQFF. Based on the CDR3 plus reference TRBV5-1 and TRBJ2-1, the full variable domain is KAGVTQTPRYLIKTRGQQVTLSCSPISGHRSVSWYQQTPGQGLQFLFEYFSETQRNKGNFPGRFSGRQFSNSRSEMNVSTLELGDSALYLCASSLDPSSYNEQFFGPGTRLTVL.

The V call is TRBV11-2, the J call TRBJ2-7, with 9 bases that match TRBD2. The CDR3 length is 15 residues. Germline V gene sequence: CDR1 SGHAT, CDR2 FQNNGV. The ends lost 4 bases at V and 6 bases at J; junction bases unmatched: 10. CDR3: CASSSGREGLIEQYF. CDR3 nucleotides: TGTGCCAGCAGCTCGGGGCGGGAGGGCCTGATCGAGCAGTACTTC.

This clone is classed as medium-sized. The genes are TRBV5-6 and TRBJ2-2; TRBD1 is a possible D gene (5 bases). The CDR3 runs to 14 residues. Germline values: CDR1 SGHDT, CDR2 YYEEEE. Deletions cut 2 bases from V and 2 bases from J, with 7 bases between. The CDR3 DNA reads as TGTGCCAGCAGCTTAGGGGCCAACACCGGGGAGCTGTTTTTT. Its protein product is CASSLGANTGELFF.

The chain employs TRBV7-9 and TRBJ1-1; the match to TRBD1 covers 8 bases. This CDR3 spans 13 amino acids. Germline assignment: CDR1 SEHNR and CDR2 FQNEAQ (reference sequence). With V trimmed by 5 bases and J by 6 bases, 5 bases remained unmatched. The CDR3 region has the DNA TGTGCCAGCAGCCTTATACAGGGGGCTGAAGCTTTCTTT. As protein: CASSLIQGAEAFF.

The chain links TRBV19 to TRBJ2-7; D perhaps matches TRBD2 (6 bases). The CDR3 loop spans 15 amino acids. In germline, CDR1 is LNHDA, CDR2 SQIVND (reference sequence). Trimming stripped 8 bases from V and 6 bases from J, with 23 bases between. CDR3 region: CASGPTAGMIAEQYF. In nucleotides, the CDR3 is TGTGCCAGTGGCCCTACTGCGGGGATGATCGCCGAGCAGTACTTC.

The V gene is TRBV5-1, the J gene TRBJ1-1; D not resolved. This CDR3 region has 15 residues. V lost 0 bases, J lost 1 base, and 10 bases lay in between. The germline gives CDR1 SGHRS, CDR2 YFSETQ. CDR3 in amino acids: CASSLALEKNTEAFF. The CDR3 DNA reads as TGCGCCAGCAGCTTGGCCTTAGAGAAGAACACTGAAGCTTTCTTT.

The gene calls are TRBV7-2 and TRBJ2-5; D gene uncertain. Trimming shortened V by 1 base and J by 6 bases, and 12 bases separated the two germline ends. This CDR3 is built from 14 residues. Germline CDR1 SGHTA, CDR2 FQGNSA. The DNA for the CDR3 is TGTGCCAGCAGCTTAGAGGCTAGTTCCAAGACCCAGTACTTC. Translating gives CASSLEASSKTQYF.